One sample yielded the 29 T cell receptor beta chains listed below, sequenced in a study of pediatric ulcerative colitis. Using immunoSEQ multiplex PCR, the repertoire was profiled, and TCRdb retains in-frame clones only, with some absent. The table lists tens of thousands of clones, more than 60% of them singletons. One to two pinch biopsies were taken from the rectum during colonoscopy. Material: gut tissue. Source of these receptors: a girl between 5 and 17 years old with moderate ulcerative colitis.

The CDR3: CASSRGQGAAEAFF. The CDR3 DNA sequence: TGTGCCAGTAGTAGGGGACAGGGGGCGGCTGAAGCTTTCTTT. The chain recombines TRBV19 with TRBJ1-1; 12 positions agree with TRBD1. V gave up 4 bases and J gave up 6 bases; unmatched junction bases: 3. CDR1 LNHDA and CDR2 SQIVND come from the germline V gene (reference sequence). The CDR3 consists of 14 residues. Full variable domain (rest looked up from reference TRBV19 and TRBJ1-1): DGGITQSPKYLFRKEGQNVTLSCEQNLNHDAMYWYRQDPGQGLRLIYYSQIVNDFQKGDIAEGYSVSREKKESFPLTVTSAQKNPTAFYLCASSRGQGAAEAFFGQGTRLTVV.

The chain joins TRBV5-1 to TRBJ1-1, with unresolved D. This CDR3 has 13 amino acids. The germline CDR1 and CDR2 sequences are SGHRS and YFSETQ. V dropped 1 base and J dropped 0 bases, with 4 bases sitting between them. In DNA, the CDR3 is TGCGCCAGCAGCTTGACAGTGAACACTGAAGCTTTCTTT. It is translated as CASSLTVNTEAFF.

This chain uses TRBV29-1 with TRBJ2-1; perhaps TRBD1 as D (6 bases). In germline, CDR1 is SQVTM, CDR2 ANQGSEA. The CDR3 totals 14 residues. V lost 4 bases and J 4 bases, leaving 14 bases between the germline ends. This CDR3 reads CSVVSGQYYNEQFF. CDR3 coding DNA: TGCAGCGTTGTATCCGGACAGTATTACAATGAGCAGTTCTTC.

As DNA, the CDR3 is TGTGCCAGCAGCGCCGCATTAACAGGGATTGGCACTGAAGCTTTCTTT. Amino acids: CASSAALTGIGTEAFF. The rearrangement links TRBV9 to TRBJ1-1; tentative D call: TRBD1 (6 bases). V was trimmed by 3 bases and J by 4 bases, leaving 19 bases between them. The CDR3 runs 16 residues. Looked up from germline, CDR1 is SGDLS and CDR2 is YYNGEE. Filled out from reference TRBV9 and TRBJ1-1, the complete variable domain reads DSGVTQTPKHLITATGQRVTLRCSPRSGDLSVYWYQQSLDQGLQFLIQYYNGEERAKGNILERFSAQQFPDLHSELNLSSLELGDSALYFCASSAALTGIGTEAFFGQGTRLTVV.

The gene calls are TRBV13 and TRBJ1-1; D ambiguous. V was shortened by 6 bases and J by 4 bases, with 27 bases between the two germline ends. CDR1 and CDR2 (germline): PRHDT, FYEKMQ (reference sequence). This CDR3 has 18 residues. CDR3 sequence (DNA): TGTGCCAGCAGTGGCGTGTTAGACTTAGGGTTTTTGGGCACTGAAGCTTTCTTT. Protein sequence: CASSGVLDLGFLGTEAFF.

The chain has TRBV21-1 and TRBJ1-1. TRBV21-1 is given as a pseudogene. The CDR3 has 16 residues. Here the CDR3 DNA reads TGTGAGCAGCATAGGAATGGGGGGGCGACGGCCACTGAAGCTTTCTTT. This gives the protein CEQHRNGGATATEAFF.

This rearrangement joins TRBV18 to TRBJ2-1; the match to TRBD2 covers 7 bases. The CDR3 runs 15 residues. V trimming: 3 bases; J trimming: 3 bases; junction bases outside the gene matches: 5. Germline V gene data show CDR1 as KGHSH and CDR2 as LQKENI. The CDR3 DNA is TGTGCCAGCTCACCGGCTAGCGGCATCTACAATGAGCAGTTCTTC. Translation: CASSPASGIYNEQFF. Full variable domain (outside the CDR3, taken from reference TRBV18 and TRBJ2-1): NAGVMQNPRHLVRRRGQEARLRCSPMKGHSHVYWYRQLPEEGLKFMVYLQKENIIDESGMPKERFSAEFPKEGPSILRIQQVVRGDSAAYFCASSPASGIYNEQFFGPGTRLTVL.

This clone was seen more than once but under ten times. The CDR3 DNA is TGTGCCAGCAGCTTAGACCACTCCTACAATGAGCAGTTCTTC. Residues: CASSLDHSYNEQFF. This chain connects TRBV7-2 to TRBJ2-1; D unclear. This CDR3 has 14 residues. CDR1 and CDR2 from the germline V gene are SGHTA and FQGNSA. V lost 1 base and J 0 bases, leaving 4 bases between the germline ends.

This clone was counted once. The chain combines TRBV10-3 with TRBJ1-1, with D maybe TRBD1 (5 bases). The V gene's germline CDR1 is ENHRY and CDR2 SYGVKD. With 3 bases removed from V and 11 bases from J, the gap between germline ends came to 13 bases. The CDR3 is made up of 12 amino acids. The CDR3 DNA reads as TGTGCCATCAGTGAAAGGGGTGGGGTGGCTTTCTTT. Its protein product is CAISERGGVAFF.

This chain connects TRBV6-1 to TRBJ1-5; D not certain. Germline CDR1 reads MNHNS; CDR2 reads SASEGT. The CDR3 loop spans 12 amino acids. With 2 bases removed from V and 7 bases from J, the gap between germline ends came to 6 bases. This CDR3 is CASSERQQPQHF. DNA of the CDR3: TGTGCCAGCAGTGAAAGGCAGCAGCCCCAGCATTTT.

Here the CDR3 DNA reads TGTGCCAGCAGTGACCCCGGGGGGGTCTATGGCTACACCTTC. Its translation: CASSDPGGVYGYTF. The V gene is TRBV2, the J gene TRBJ1-2; D may be TRBD1 (5 bases). Germline V lookup: CDR1 SNHLY, CDR2 FYNNEI. Trimming cost V 3 bases and J 4 bases, with 12 bases left between them. CDR3 length: 14 amino acids.

V and J are TRBV2 and TRBJ1-1; weak D call: TRBD1 (5 bases). Looked up from germline, CDR1 is SNHLY and CDR2 is FYNNEI. Deletions cut 8 bases from V and 8 bases from J, with 18 bases between. The CDR3 spans 13 residues. As DNA, the CDR3 is TGTGCCAGCCAAATGGGCAGGGACCTCGAAGCTTTCTTT. Translated, it gives CASQMGRDLEAFF.

The table lists this clone with a count of one. The chain links TRBV15 to TRBJ2-7; the D is unclear. Germline CDR1 reads LNHNV; CDR2 reads YYDKDF (reference sequence). The CDR3 consists of 15 residues. Trimming removed 1 base at V and 2 bases at J, with 12 bases between. CDR3 coding DNA: TGTGCCACCAGCAGAGGCGCCCAAAGAACCTACGAGCAGTACTTC. It codes for CATSRGAQRTYEQYF.

The chain carries TRBV30 and TRBJ2-2, with 9 bases matching TRBD2. The CDR3 has 15 amino acids. Germline values: CDR1 GTSNPN, CDR2 SVGIG (reference sequence). V lost 8 bases and J lost 7; bases outside the gene matches: 14. Here the CDR3 reads CALTPAAGGFGELFF. CDR3 in DNA: TGTGCCCTTACTCCTGCCGCGGGAGGGTTCGGGGAGCTGTTTTTT. Using reference TRBV30 and TRBJ2-2 for the parts outside the CDR3, the full variable domain is SQTIHQWPATLVQPVGSPLSLECTVEGTSNPNLYWYRQAAGRGLQLLFYSVGIGQISSEVPQNLSASRPQDRQFILSSKKLLLSDSGFYLCALTPAAGGFGELFFGEGSRLTVL.

This chain connects TRBV18 to TRBJ1-3; possibly TRBD1 for D (6 bases). The V end lost 0 bases, the J end lost 4 bases, and 13 bases lay between the germline ends. This CDR3 has 16 residues. Germline V gives CDR1 KGHSH, CDR2 LQKENI. CDR3 sequence reads: CASSPPAGAEGNTIYF. The CDR3 coding sequence is TGTGCCAGCTCACCACCGGCGGGGGCTGAGGGAAACACCATATATTTT.

The rearrangement uses TRBV29-1 and TRBJ1-3; D is ambiguous. The CDR3 is 11 residues long. With 3 bases removed from V and 0 bases from J, the gap between germline ends came to 0 bases. Germline lookup yields CDR1 SQVTM and CDR2 ANQGSEA. The DNA for the CDR3 is TGCAGCGTTGACTCTGGAAACACCATATATTTT. This gives the protein CSVDSGNTIYF. Full variable domain (rest looked up from reference TRBV29-1 and TRBJ1-3): SAVISQKPSRDICQRGTSLTIQCQVDSQVTMMFWYRQQPGQSLTLIATANQGSEATYESGFVIDKFPISRPNLTFSTLTVSNMSPEDSSIYLCSVDSGNTIYFGEGSWLTVV.

The J gene is TRBJ2-7, the V gene TRBV4-1; 7 positions agree with TRBD1. The CDR3 runs to 16 residues. J was trimmed by 6 bases and V by 4 bases; bases with no gene match: 15. Looked up from germline, CDR1 is MGHRA and CDR2 is YSYEKL. The CDR3, as DNA: TGCGCCAGCAGCCCAGGGGGTAAGGGGTACCTAAGCGAGCAGTACTTC. This gives the protein CASSPGGKGYLSEQYF.

The J gene is TRBJ2-1, the V gene TRBV29-1; D is unclear. CDR3 size: 12 residues. V gave up 4 bases and J gave up 6 bases, with 10 bases separating them. Looked up from germline, CDR1 is SQVTM and CDR2 is ANQGSEA. The CDR3 sequence: CSVGVGGNEQFF. Written as DNA, the CDR3 is TGCAGCGTTGGGGTAGGTGGCAATGAGCAGTTCTTC.

The chain uses TRBV15 and TRBJ2-7; TRBD2 matches at 10 bases. Germline CDR1 reads LNHNV; CDR2 reads YYDKDF (reference sequence). V lost 1 base to trimming and J lost 3 bases; unmatched junction nucleotides: 3. CDR3 length: 15 amino acids. The CDR3 sequence: CATSRVSSGSYEQYF. The CDR3 DNA reads as TGTGCCACCAGCAGAGTTTCTAGCGGGAGCTACGAGCAGTACTTC. The full variable domain, completed using reference TRBV15 and TRBJ2-7, is DAMVIQNPRYQVTQFGKPVTLSCSQTLNHNVMYWYQQKSSQAPKLLFHYYDKDFNNEADTPDNFQSRRPNTSFCFLDIRSPGLGDTAMYLCATSRVSSGSYEQYFGPGTRLTVT.

The chain uses TRBV9 and TRBJ1-6; 8 nucleotides match TRBD1. CDR1 and CDR2 (germline): SGDLS, YYNGEE. The CDR3 sequence is 16 residues long. J lost 2 bases, V lost 4 bases, and 5 bases had no gene match. The CDR3 DNA sequence: TGTGCCAGCAGCCCCCGGACAGGGACCTATAATTCACCCCTCCACTTT. Its protein product is CASSPRTGTYNSPLHF.

The CDR3 DNA sequence: TGTGCCAGCTCACCCGGCAGGGGTGACTACGAGCAGTACTTC. Protein sequence: CASSPGRGDYEQYF. This chain uses TRBV18 with TRBJ2-7, with D possibly being TRBD1 (6 bases). The CDR3 loop spans 14 amino acids. CDR1 KGHSH and CDR2 LQKENI come from the germline V gene. Trimming shortened V by 3 bases and J by 3 bases, and 12 bases separated the two germline ends.

This rearrangement joins TRBV19 to TRBJ2-7; the match to TRBD2 covers 10 bases. Germline V gives CDR1 LNHDA, CDR2 SQIVND (reference sequence). The CDR3 contains 15 residues. Unmatched junction bases numbered 3, after V lost 1 base and J lost 3 bases. The CDR3 nucleotides are TGTGCCAGTAGTATAGTAGCTAGCGGGGGCTACGAGCAGTACTTC. As protein: CASSIVASGGYEQYF. Full variable domain (outside the CDR3, taken from reference TRBV19 and TRBJ2-7): DGGITQSPKYLFRKEGQNVTLSCEQNLNHDAMYWYRQDPGQGLRLIYYSQIVNDFQKGDIAEGYSVSREKKESFPLTVTSAQKNPTAFYLCASSIVASGGYEQYFGPGTRLTVT.

The genes are TRBV27 and TRBJ1-2; no reliable D call. The V and J ends lost 5 bases and 8 bases respectively, with 21 bases between them. CDR3 length: 15 amino acids. CDR1 MNHEY and CDR2 SMNVEV come from the germline V gene (reference sequence). The CDR3 DNA follows: TGTGCCAGCAGTCCCTCCCTTAATCGGATCCTCGGCTACACCTTC. It translates to CASSPSLNRILGYTF.

The gene calls are TRBV7-9 and TRBJ2-1; unclear D gene. The germline V and J ends were trimmed by 3 bases and 5 bases, with 8 bases remaining between them. This CDR3 contains 13 residues. Germline loops: CDR1 SEHNR, CDR2 FQNEAQ (reference sequence). CDR3 coding DNA: TGTGCCAGCAGCTTGATTGCCAACAATGAGCAGTTCTTC. Its translation is CASSLIANNEQFF.

The J gene is TRBJ1-6, the V gene TRBV27, with 8 positions matching TRBD1. The junction had 15 bases not matched to a gene; V was cut back by 10 bases and J by 10 bases. Germline lookup yields CDR1 MNHEY and CDR2 SMNVEV (reference sequence). The CDR3 spans 15 residues. In nucleotides, the CDR3 is TGTGCCACGCGATGGACAGGGCTCCCGTCCTCACCCCTCCACTTT. Its protein is CATRWTGLPSSPLHF.

The chain uses TRBV5-1 and TRBJ2-5; D not resolved. V dropped 0 bases and J dropped 2 bases, with 14 bases sitting between them. The CDR3 consists of 16 residues. Germline V CDR1 and CDR2: SGHRS, YFSETQ. The CDR3 spells CASSLGGSLGQETQYF. For the CDR3, the DNA is TGCGCCAGCAGCTTGGGAGGATCGCTTGGGCAAGAGACCCAGTACTTC. Filled out from reference TRBV5-1 and TRBJ2-5, the complete variable domain reads KAGVTQTPRYLIKTRGQQVTLSCSPISGHRSVSWYQQTPGQGLQFLFEYFSETQRNKGNFPGRFSGRQFSNSRSEMNVSTLELGDSALYLCASSLGGSLGQETQYFGPGTRLLVL.

V gene TRBV6-5 combines with J gene TRBJ2-2, with TRBD2 identical over 12 bases. Trimming removed 11 bases from V and 7 bases from J; junction bases left unmatched: 8. This CDR3 region has 14 residues. Per germline, CDR1 MNHEY and CDR2 SVGAGI. The CDR3 loop is CAARLAGDHGELFF. CDR3 DNA sequence: TGTGCCGCACGACTAGCGGGAGACCACGGGGAGCTGTTTTTT.

This chain links TRBV7-9 with TRBJ2-3, with TRBD2 identical over 8 bases. The CDR3 spans 12 residues. Germline V gene sequence: CDR1 SEHNR, CDR2 FQNEAQ (reference sequence). V lost 8 bases and J lost 6; bases outside the gene matches: 4. The CDR3 nucleotides are TGTGCCAGCGCGGGAGGTATGGATACGCAGTATTTT. This encodes CASAGGMDTQYF.

This chain joins TRBV6-6 and TRBJ2-3; 8 bases map to TRBD1. The CDR3 is 15 amino acids. The V and J ends lost 5 bases and 2 bases, in that order; junction bases with no gene match: 6. CDR1 and CDR2 from the germline V gene are MNHNY and SVGAGI (reference sequence). DNA for the CDR3: TGTGCCAGCAGTCCTATGACAGGGGCCACAGATACGCAGTATTTT. Its translation is CASSPMTGATDTQYF.